The rows below give T cell receptor beta chains drawn from one sample of a study of blood T cell repertoires in COVID-19. Here immunoSEQ multiplex PCR was the method, and the copy in TCRdb shows in-frame clones only, minus some. The sample consists of over 95,000 clones, roughly 80% of them appearing once. Source material: peripheral blood. The receptors here all came from a human donor in a cohort sampled during active COVID-19. The CDR3 runs from the conserved cysteine through the conserved F or W. D genes are given only for firm matches. Not every row has a clone size; where given, it reads once, few, many or a size class.

TRBD1 TRBJ1-6 TRBV5-4 NA TGTGCCAGCAGCGAGACAGGGTTCCCGAATTCACCCCTCCACTTT CASSETGFPNSPLHF
NA TRBJ1-5 TRBV19 few TGTGCCAGTAGTCACAGGGATCGTCAGCCCCAGCATTTT CASSHRDRQPQHF
TRBD2 TRBJ2-2 TRBV27 NA TGTGCCAGCAGTTACCCAGCGGGAGGGCCCGGGGAGCTGTTTTTT CASSYPAGGPGELFF
TRBD1 TRBJ2-7 TRBV28 NA TGTGCCAGCCAGCGGACAGGTTCGTACGAGCAGTACTTC CASQRTGSYEQYF
TRBD2 TRBJ2-1 TRBV30 NA TGTGCCTGGAGCGGGGCGGGAGGGTCCTACAATGAGCAGTTCTTC CAWSGAGGSYNEQFF
NA TRBJ2-7 TRBV12-3/TRBV12-4 few TGTGCCAGCAGTTTTGGAGAGGCCTACGAGCAGTACTTC CASSFGEAYEQYF
NA TRBJ1-1 TRBV5-1 NA TGCGCCAGCAGCCTCAATACAGGGAGCACCACTGAAGCTTTCTTT CASSLNTGSTTEAFF
NA TRBJ1-1 TRBV5-4 NA TGTGCCAGCATCCCTTGGGGGGGGAGTTACTCTGAAGCTTTCTTT CASIPWGGSYSEAFF
NA TRBJ1-6 TRBV20-1 NA TGCAGTGCTACTGACAGGCGCAATTCACCCCTCCACTTT CSATDRRNSPLHF
TRBD1 TRBJ2-7 TRBV3-1/TRBV3-2 few TGTGCCAGCAGCCAAGATTCACAGGGGGCCCCCTTGGGCGAGCAGTACTTC CASSQDSQGAPLGEQYF
NA TRBJ1-1 TRBV19 NA TGTGCCAGTAGTATAGGTGTCCGGAGCGGAGAAGCTTTCTTT CASSIGVRSGEAFF
NA TRBJ1-1 TRBV3-1/TRBV3-2 NA TGTGCCAGCAGCCCCTTGGTAGGGGGGAGGGCTGAAGCTTTCTTT CASSPLVGGRAEAFF
NA TRBJ2-6 TRBV5-6 NA TGTGCCAGCAGCTTGGCCGCGTTCTCTGGGGCCAACGTCCTGACTTTC CASSLAAFSGANVLTF
TRBD2 TRBJ2-1 TRBV28 once TGTGCCAGCAGTTTAGAACTAGCGGGAGGTAGTGAGCAGTTCTTC CASSLELAGGSEQFF
NA TRBJ1-1 TRBV4-2 once TGTGCCAGCAGCCAAGGAAACAGAGTGAACACTGAAGCTTTCTTT CASSQGNRVNTEAFF
TRBD2 TRBJ2-7 TRBV3-1/TRBV3-2 NA TGTGCCAGCAGCTTCTCGACTAGCGGGAATTCCTACGAGCAGTACTTC CASSFSTSGNSYEQYF
NA TRBJ2-7 TRBV6-5 NA TGTGCCAGCGGACATAACTCCTACGAGCAGTACTTC CASGHNSYEQYF
TRBD1 TRBJ1-6 TRBV6-6 once TGTGCCAGCAGCCTGGACAGGGATAATTCACCCCTCCACTTT CASSLDRDNSPLHF
NA TRBJ2-6 TRBV6-5 NA TGTGCCAGCATCCCCTTTTCGGGGGCCAACGTCCTGACTTTC CASIPFSGANVLTF
NA TRBJ2-7 TRBV7-3 NA TGTGCCAGCAGCGCGGGGGACACACCCTACGAGCAGTACTTC CASSAGDTPYEQYF
NA TRBJ1-5 TRBV28 NA TGTGCCAGCAGGAAAAGACAGCATAGCAATCAGCCCCAGCATTTT CASRKRQHSNQPQHF
NA TRBJ2-6 TRBV11-3 NA TGTGCCAGCAGCGGCGGCAGGGGCCGCCACTCTGGGGCCAACGTCCTGACTTTC CASSGGRGRHSGANVLTF
TRBD2 TRBJ2-1 TRBV4-2 NA TGTGCCAGCAGCCAAGTCGCTGTGACTAGCGGGAGGGACTATACCTACAATGAGCAGTTCTTC CASSQVAVTSGRDYTYNEQFF
TRBD1 TRBJ2-7 TRBV30 NA TGTGCCTGGAATCGTTGGGACAGCTCCTACGAGCAGTACTTC CAWNRWDSSYEQYF
NA TRBJ2-5 TRBV6-5 NA TGTGCCAGCAGCCGGGGGGGACAGGGAGGGACCCAGTACTTC CASSRGGQGGTQYF
NA TRBJ2-2 TRBV28 NA TGTGCCAGCAGCTCACAGGCTTTGCCAAACACCGGGGAGCTGTTTTTT CASSSQALPNTGELFF
TRBD1 TRBJ1-2 TRBV24-1 NA TGTGCCACCAGTGATTCATACAGGGGGCTATGGGGCTACACCTTC CATSDSYRGLWGYTF
TRBD1 TRBJ2-7 TRBV6-5 NA TGTGCCAGCAGTTACTCGGGCAGGGGGCTAGGCGAGCAGTACTTC CASSYSGRGLGEQYF
NA TRBJ2-5 TRBV5-4 NA TGTGCCAGCAGCTTGGCCTCAGTAGAGACCCAGTACTTC CASSLASVETQYF
TRBD2 TRBJ2-3 TRBV18 NA TGTGCCAGCTCACTTACTAGCGGGAGTTCAGATACGCAGTATTTT CASSLTSGSSDTQYF
NA TRBJ2-3 TRBV11-2 NA TGTGCCAGCAGCTTAGTAGTTTCTGCAGATACGCAGTATTTT CASSLVVSADTQYF
NA TRBJ1-2 TRBV28 NA TGTGCCAGCAGTGGCCGAGGCCGCGCGTTATGGGGCTACACCTTC CASSGRGRALWGYTF
NA TRBJ2-3 TRBV6-4 NA TGTGCCAGCAGTTCCAGCAGGCAGGGAAGCACAGATACGCAGTATTTT CASSSSRQGSTDTQYF
NA TRBJ2-6 TRBV3-1/TRBV3-2 few TGTGCCAGCAGCCCTATTCTAGGGGCTGGGGCCAACGTCCTGACTTTC CASSPILGAGANVLTF
TRBD1 TRBJ1-4 TRBV30 NA TGTGCCTCAACAGGGGGCGGCGAAAAACTGTTTTTT CASTGGGEKLFF
TRBD2 TRBJ2-7 TRBV28 NA TGTGCCAGCAGTTCCCCGGGACTAGCGGGAGGCCCGAGCTCCTACGAGCAGTACTTC CASSSPGLAGGPSSYEQYF
TRBD1 TRBJ2-1 TRBV5-1 NA TGCGCCAGCAGCTTGGATACAGGGGCCCACAATGAGCAGTTCTTC CASSLDTGAHNEQFF
TRBD1 TRBJ2-5 TRBV19 NA TGTGCCAGTAGGGGTCGGACAGGGGCGGAGACCCAGTACTTC CASRGRTGAETQYF
NA TRBJ1-5 TRBV28 NA TGTGCCAGCAGTTTTAAAAATCAGCCCCAGCATTTT CASSFKNQPQHF
NA TRBJ2-7 TRBV7-2 NA TGTGCCAGCAGCTTCCGACAGGCGACTTACGAGCAGTACTTC CASSFRQATYEQYF
NA TRBJ1-1 TRBV7-3 few TGTGCCAGCAGCTTAGGGGAGTACACTGAAGCTTTCTTT CASSLGEYTEAFF
NA TRBJ2-7 TRBV29-1 NA TGCAGCGGGGCAGGGAGGAACGAGCAGTACTTC CSGAGRNEQYF